This T cell receptor (beta chain) appears in the sequencing data of a study of T cell repertoires in cytomegalovirus infection. TCRdb ran MiXCR on the reads and lists one entry per CDR3 protein. The sample has about 890,000 distinct CDR3 sequences, roughly 31% seen once. About this clonotype itself: Its matching antigen is unknown.

CDR1 and CDR2 from the germline V gene are SNHLY and FYNNEI. This CDR3 comprises 12 residues. The ends lost 9 bases at V and 8 bases at J; junction bases unmatched: 9. The genes are TRBV2 and TRBJ1-2, with TRBD1 identical over 7 bases. The sample here was cultured CD8+ T cells from PBMCs, taken from culture after CMV antigen stimulation. The source of this sequence is a human donor in good health (CMV status not recorded). Some clones in this sample may be carry-over from other donors' samples. The CDR3 sequence: CASQDRVFGYTF. In nucleotides, the CDR3 is TGTGCCAGTCAAGACAGGGTTTTCGGCTACACCTTC.